This T cell receptor beta chain came from a study of siplizumab effects on memory and regulatory T cells (dated by TCRdb to between 2018 and 2021). Regarding the research as a whole: Across about 8 responder-stimulator pairs, mixed lymphocyte reactions were run in pairs, around 1 with siplizumab at roughly 1 ug/mL and around 1 without drug. The study examined how the anti-CD2 antibody siplizumab affects alloreactive T-cell subsets in allogeneic mixed lymphocyte reactions built from human PBMCs. Study-wide findings and limitations: Of the alloreactive CD4+ clones that could be mapped, the Treg-derived share averaged around 64% with siplizumab compared with approximately 30% in control reactions. Compared with memory T cells, unstimulated naive T cells appeared more diverse, and naive cells seemed to make a substantial contribution to the alloresponse. Siplizumab significantly lowered the cumulative frequency of alloreactive sequences that could be traced to unstimulated CD4+ memory T cells. The suppressive function of proliferating Tregs from siplizumab cultures was not functionally confirmed. Because sequences at frequencies below about 10^-5 were poorly captured, only a minor fraction of alloreactive clones could be mapped back to unstimulated subsets. For roughly 75-96% of proliferating CD4+ or CD8+ clones, no naive or memory phenotype could be assigned.

Mixed lymphocyte reaction cells were cocultured at 37°C for about six days. Responder PBMCs were labelled with CFSE and stimulator PBMCs were labelled with Violet Dye, after which the responder and stimulator PBMCs were mixed at a 1:1 ratio. Sorted unstimulated T cells, along with proliferating T cells recovered from mixed lymphocyte reactions, underwent TCRbeta CDR3 sequencing. Fresh whole blood from roughly 10 HLA-typed healthy donors was used to isolate PBMCs. After the mixed lymphocyte reaction, proliferating CFSE-low responder T cells were FACS-sorted for TCR sequencing. The library was made by the immunoSEQ multiplex PCR assay. About 10^5 TCR templates per sample were assayed on the deep sequencing platform. Genomic DNA extracted from sorted T cells was used for TCRbeta CDR3 sequencing. The original methods were these. Clonal analysis of TCRbeta CDR3 data was done in the R programming language. Alloreactive CD4+ and CD8+ clones were identified by comparing unstimulated samples to CFSE-low samples taken after the reaction. Regulatory or non-regulatory origin was assigned to alloreactive CD4+ clones by matching of sequences to sorted unstimulated Treg and non-Treg repertoires. TCRdb obtained this table from immuneACCESS and retained in-frame rearrangements with V and J assigned. These tables miss some clones; where compared with another copy, unresolved V genes account for less than half of the shortfall, and the remainder is unexplained. Clonal size and the V and J genes are those of that table, whereas D and trimming came from the DNA. The sample contains fewer than 11,000 clones, under 60% of them found a single time. Clones ranked in the top ten supply around a fifth of the sample.

In the case of this clone: Its target antigen remains unknown. No per-base quality is available; no much larger clone lies one base away.

The germline V end is reduced by 5 bases and the J end by 7 bases; junction bases left unmatched: 9. Inclusive of the bounding cysteine and phenylalanine, the CDR3 is 14 residues long. The entry retains the CDR3 DNA only, 42 bases that are in frame from base 1. CDR1 and CDR2 are read off the germline V gene as SGHTA and FQGTGA. Here the chain combines TRBV7-3 and TRBJ1-2; 8 bases in the middle match TRBD1. The sample consisted of CFSE-low (dividing) CD4+ T cells sorted from an allogeneic mixed lymphocyte reaction. This clonotype was obtained from a human donor in good health; the cells came from an allogeneic mixed lymphocyte reaction. The nucleotide sequence reads TGTGCCAGCAGCCTAAGACAGGGGATAGGTGGCTACACCTTC. This encodes CASSLRQGIGGYTF.